This TCR beta chain originates from a study of CD8 T cells in ankylosing spondylitis. From the 5' RACE reads, TCRdb called clonotypes with MiXCR, one entry per CDR3 protein. The sample consists of about 140,000 distinct CDR3 sequences, 6% to 8% of them appearing once. Note on this clonotype: Its specificity is unknown.

Overall study findings and caveats: Roughly 8 highly homologous variants made up a TCR beta motif, and this motif appeared characteristic of ankylosing spondylitis blood. In ankylosing spondylitis patients, matched synovial fluid reportedly showed significant enrichment of disease-linked clones. Relatively rare in peripheral blood, disease-linked clones were also CD8+.

This sequence was found in a female donor with ankylosing spondylitis or in good health (not recorded which). The sample was blood, either unsorted or a sorted T cell fraction (not recorded which).

Here the CDR3 reads CASSGLAGGLSTDTQYF. The CDR3, as DNA: TGCGCCAGCAGCGGTCTAGCGGGGGGGCTGAGCACAGATACGCAGTATTTT. This rearrangement joins TRBV4-3 to TRBJ2-3; TRBD2 aligns across 12 bases. The V segment lost 5 bases and the J segment 0 bases; nucleotides outside the gene matches: 6. The CDR3 length is 17 residues. Germline V gene data show CDR1 as LGHNA and CDR2 as YSLEER.